The source of this T cell receptor (beta chain) is a study of blood T cells in healthy people across ages. With respect to this clonotype: Antigen: not known.

The second PCR ran roughly 7 to 12 cycles with a sample-barcoded 5' primer and J-beta primers. Every single cDNA molecule received a tag from a template-switch adaptor with 12 random nucleotides. TCRdb re-called the 5' RACE reads with MiXCR, one entry per CDR3 protein. The table lists roughly 900,000 distinct CDR3 sequences, roughly 43% of them singletons. This CDR3 has 13 residues. V lost 5 bases to trimming and J lost 5 bases, with 10 bases between them. Study findings and constraints: The authors considered diversity estimates from one million T cells to be underestimates. Unsorted PBMC input precluded a conclusive naive versus antigen-experienced comparison.

Sample: blood. V gene TRBV12-3 or TRBV12-4 combines with J gene TRBJ2-1; no reliable D call. This sequence originates from a man aged 25 to 40 in good health. The CDR3 coding sequence is TGTGCCAGCAGTGTGCGGACGGACAATGAGCAGTTCTTC. This translates into CASSVRTDNEQFF.